Listed below are T cell receptor beta chains from one sample, sequenced in a study of blood T cell repertoires in COVID-19. The data were produced by immunoSEQ multiplex PCR, yet TCRdb's version contains in-frame clones alone and is incomplete. The table lists roughly 160,000 clones, 81% of them singletons. Specimen: PBMCs or T cells enriched from blood (not recorded which). Source of these receptors: a woman between 35 and 50 years old with acute COVID-19. The CDR3 runs from the conserved cysteine through the conserved F or W. A D gene is named only where the DNA matches it firmly. Clone size is stated in some rows and not others, as once, few, many or a class when expanded.

v_call: TRBV6-1
d_call: .
clone_size: .
j_call: TRBJ1-1
cdr3_nt: TGTGCCAGCAGTGAGAAGGGACAGAACACTGAAGCTTTCTTT
cdr3_aa: CASSEKGQNTEAFF

v_call: TRBV11-2
d_call: .
clone_size: .
j_call: TRBJ1-2
cdr3_nt: TGTGCCAGCAGCAAAGCCGGGGTACAGAGCACCTTC
cdr3_aa: CASSKAGVQSTF

v_call: TRBV6-5
d_call: TRBD1
clone_size: .
j_call: TRBJ1-2
cdr3_nt: TGTGCCAGCGCTAATGCAGGGGGCGCTGGGTTGAACACCTTC
cdr3_aa: CASANAGGAGLNTF

v_call: TRBV7-2
d_call: .
clone_size: .
j_call: TRBJ2-2
cdr3_nt: TGTGCCAGCAGCTCCTTCGGGGTTACCGGGGAGCTGTTTTTT
cdr3_aa: CASSSFGVTGELFF

v_call: TRBV6-4
d_call: TRBD2
clone_size: .
j_call: TRBJ2-3
cdr3_nt: TGTGCCAGCAGCGAGGGACTAGCGGAGCTGGATACGCAGTATTTT
cdr3_aa: CASSEGLAELDTQYF

v_call: TRBV15
d_call: TRBD2
clone_size: .
j_call: TRBJ2-2
cdr3_nt: TGTGCCACCAGCAGAGTCCCTAGCGGGAGGGCGGGGCCCGGGGAGCTGTTTTTT
cdr3_aa: CATSRVPSGRAGPGELFF

v_call: TRBV3-1/TRBV3-2
d_call: .
clone_size: .
j_call: TRBJ2-5
cdr3_nt: TGTGCCAGCAGCCTTAGTCAAGCGGGCTTTCAAGAGACCCAGTACTTC
cdr3_aa: CASSLSQAGFQETQYF

v_call: TRBV2
d_call: TRBD1
clone_size: .
j_call: TRBJ2-1
cdr3_nt: TGTGCCAGCACCCGACAGGGGAGTTATGAGCAGTTCTTC
cdr3_aa: CASTRQGSYEQFF

v_call: TRBV7-2
d_call: TRBD2
clone_size: .
j_call: TRBJ2-5
cdr3_nt: TGTGCCAGCAGCTTAACTAGCGTTCCAAGAGAGACCCAGTACTTC
cdr3_aa: CASSLTSVPRETQYF

v_call: TRBV6-5
d_call: TRBD1
clone_size: .
j_call: TRBJ2-7
cdr3_nt: TGTGCCAGCAGTCACGGACAGGGGGGATCCTACGAGCAGTACTTC
cdr3_aa: CASSHGQGGSYEQYF

v_call: TRBV25-1
d_call: .
clone_size: once
j_call: TRBJ1-1
cdr3_nt: TGTGCCAGCGGACCGAGGGGGGGCCCCACTGAAGCTTTCTTT
cdr3_aa: CASGPRGGPTEAFF

v_call: TRBV6-5
d_call: .
clone_size: few
j_call: TRBJ2-6
cdr3_nt: TGTGCCAGCAGTTACGGGGCGCTGGGGGCCAACGTCCTGACTTTC
cdr3_aa: CASSYGALGANVLTF

v_call: TRBV27
d_call: TRBD2
clone_size: .
j_call: TRBJ2-7
cdr3_nt: TGTGCCAGCAAAGGACTAGCGGGAGAATCCTTCTACGAGCAGTACTTC
cdr3_aa: CASKGLAGESFYEQYF

v_call: TRBV7-2
d_call: TRBD1
clone_size: .
j_call: TRBJ1-2
cdr3_nt: TGTGCCAGCAGCTTAGAGACAGGGGACTATGGCTACACCTTC
cdr3_aa: CASSLETGDYGYTF

v_call: TRBV7-9
d_call: .
clone_size: .
j_call: TRBJ2-1
cdr3_nt: TGTGCCAGCAGCTCAACATGGGAGCAGTTCTTC
cdr3_aa: CASSSTWEQFF

v_call: TRBV3-1/TRBV3-2
d_call: TRBD2
clone_size: .
j_call: TRBJ2-3
cdr3_nt: TGTGCCAGCAGCCAAGCTTCGGGACTAGTCATGCCAGATACGCAGTATTTT
cdr3_aa: CASSQASGLVMPDTQYF

v_call: TRBV9
d_call: .
clone_size: .
j_call: TRBJ1-1
cdr3_nt: TGTGCCAGCAGCGTAGAGGTGGGAGGGGGTGGCACTGAAGCTTTCTTT
cdr3_aa: CASSVEVGGGGTEAFF

v_call: TRBV30
d_call: .
clone_size: .
j_call: TRBJ2-1
cdr3_nt: TGTGCCTGGAGTTCGGGACGGGGGTCGTACAATGAGCAGTTCTTC
cdr3_aa: CAWSSGRGSYNEQFF

v_call: TRBV29-1
d_call: .
clone_size: few
j_call: TRBJ2-1
cdr3_nt: TGCAGCGTTGTTGACAGGCCTTTGCAGTTCTTC
cdr3_aa: CSVVDRPLQFF

v_call: TRBV7-9
d_call: TRBD2
clone_size: few
j_call: TRBJ2-7
cdr3_nt: TGTGCCAGCAGCTTAGGAGGACTAGTGTACGAGCAGTACTTC
cdr3_aa: CASSLGGLVYEQYF

v_call: TRBV7-3
d_call: TRBD2
clone_size: .
j_call: TRBJ2-5
cdr3_nt: TGTGCCAGCAGCCCCGGACTAGCGCGAAAAGAGACCCAGTACTTC
cdr3_aa: CASSPGLARKETQYF

v_call: TRBV6-6
d_call: TRBD1
clone_size: .
j_call: TRBJ1-5
cdr3_nt: TGTGCCAGCAGCCGAATACAGGGGACAAGCAATCAGCCCCAGCATTTT
cdr3_aa: CASSRIQGTSNQPQHF

v_call: TRBV4-1
d_call: .
clone_size: .
j_call: TRBJ1-1
cdr3_nt: TGCGCCAGCAGCAGTAGCATGAACACTGAAGCTTTCTTT
cdr3_aa: CASSSSMNTEAFF

v_call: TRBV30
d_call: TRBD2
clone_size: .
j_call: TRBJ2-7
cdr3_nt: TGTGCCTGGACGATAGCGGGAGGGCCTGGGGAGCAGTACTTC
cdr3_aa: CAWTIAGGPGEQYF

v_call: TRBV4-1
d_call: TRBD1
clone_size: .
j_call: TRBJ1-6
cdr3_nt: TGCGCCAGCAGCCAGCTTGGGACAGTTTATAATTCACCCCTCCACTTT
cdr3_aa: CASSQLGTVYNSPLHF